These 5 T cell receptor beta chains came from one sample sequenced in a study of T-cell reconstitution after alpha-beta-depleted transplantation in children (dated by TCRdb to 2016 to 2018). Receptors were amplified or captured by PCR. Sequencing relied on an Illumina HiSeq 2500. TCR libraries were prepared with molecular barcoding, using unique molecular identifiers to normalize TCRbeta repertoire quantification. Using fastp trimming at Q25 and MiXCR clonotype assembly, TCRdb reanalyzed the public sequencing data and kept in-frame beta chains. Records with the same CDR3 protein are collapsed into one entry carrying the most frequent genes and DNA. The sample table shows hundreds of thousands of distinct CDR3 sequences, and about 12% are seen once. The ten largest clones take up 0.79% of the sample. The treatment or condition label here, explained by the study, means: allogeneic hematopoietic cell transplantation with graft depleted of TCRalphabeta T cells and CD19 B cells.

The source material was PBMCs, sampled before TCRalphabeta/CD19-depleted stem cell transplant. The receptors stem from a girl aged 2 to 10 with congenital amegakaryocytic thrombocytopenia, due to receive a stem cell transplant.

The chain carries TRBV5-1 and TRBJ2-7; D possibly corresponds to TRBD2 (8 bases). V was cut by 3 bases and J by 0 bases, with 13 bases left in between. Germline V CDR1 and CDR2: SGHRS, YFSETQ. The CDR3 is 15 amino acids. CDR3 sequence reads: CASSWRGDSSYEQYF. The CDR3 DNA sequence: TGCGCCAGCAGCTGGCGGGGGGACAGCTCCTACGAGCAGTACTTC.

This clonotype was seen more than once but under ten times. The CDR3 DNA is TGTGCCATCGGGGGACTAGCGGGAGTTAAAGGCTACGAGCAGTACTTC. Its protein product is CAIGGLAGVKGYEQYF. V usage is TRBV10-3 and J usage is TRBJ2-7; 14 bases map to TRBD2. This CDR3 has 16 amino acids. The V and J ends lost 8 bases and 3 bases, in that order; junction bases with no gene match: 9. Looked up from germline, CDR1 is ENHRY and CDR2 is SYGVKD.

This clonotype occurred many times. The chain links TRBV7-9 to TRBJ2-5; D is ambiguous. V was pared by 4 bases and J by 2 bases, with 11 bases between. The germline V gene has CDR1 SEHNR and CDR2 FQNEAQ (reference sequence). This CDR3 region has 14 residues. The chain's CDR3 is CASSSSRRQETQYF. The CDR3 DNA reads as TGTGCCAGCAGCTCATCAAGGCGGCAAGAGACCCAGTACTTC.

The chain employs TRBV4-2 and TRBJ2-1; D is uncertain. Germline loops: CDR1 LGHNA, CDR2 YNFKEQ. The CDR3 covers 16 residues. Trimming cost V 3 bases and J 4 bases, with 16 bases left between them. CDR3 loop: CASSHAIGLPYNEQFF. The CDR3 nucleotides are TGTGCCAGCAGCCACGCAATTGGGCTACCTTACAATGAGCAGTTCTTC.

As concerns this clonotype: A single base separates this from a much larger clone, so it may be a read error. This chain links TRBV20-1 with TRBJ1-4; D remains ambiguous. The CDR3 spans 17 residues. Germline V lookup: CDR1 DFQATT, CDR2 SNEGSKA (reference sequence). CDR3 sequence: CCARDLEFRPTNEKLFF. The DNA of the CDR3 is TGCTGTGCTAGAGATCTCGAGTTTCGGCCAACTAATGAAAAACTGTTTTTT.